The clone carrying this TCR beta chain appeared once. The antigen remains unidentified. The PCR employed 60 Vbeta primers together with 13 Jbeta primers. Assay: immunoSEQ multiplex PCR; the TCRdb copy retains only in-frame clones and omits some. Found here are approximately 82,000 clones, about 70% of them singletons; the top ten hold 6.2%. This specimen belongs to a study of cytomegalovirus exposure and HLA in healthy donors. Regarding the study as a whole: The listing of 150 to 200 TCR beta chains classed them as cytomegalovirus-associated. Later analysis identified several of the most significant clusters that appeared linked to common viral pathogens. A cluster of highly shared sequence variants was likely a sequencing artifact.

CDR1 is SGHVS, CDR2 FNYEAQ, per germline. V lost 5 bases and J lost 3, with 16 bases in between. The CDR3 totals 15 residues. This TCR derives from a woman aged 45-65 years in good health and CMV-seropositive. V usage is TRBV7-6 and J usage is TRBJ2-5; tentatively, D is TRBD2 (5 bases). Sequenced material: PBMCs. CDR3 region: CASSTNSIGKETQYF. For the CDR3, the DNA is TGTGCCAGCAGCACCAACAGTATCGGGAAAGAGACCCAGTACTTC.